The 26 T cell receptor beta chains in this list originate from one sample, sequenced in a study of technical replicates of blood from a few donors. Assay used: immunoSEQ multiplex PCR; TCRdb lists only in-frame clones, some missing. The repertoire holds about 49,000 clones, with approximately 90% as singletons. Sequenced input: PBMCs. All receptors derive from a human donor in good health. Some clones in this sample may be carry-over from other donors' samples.

The chain carries TRBV9 and TRBJ2-1, with no clear D. V shed 7 bases and J shed 8 bases, with 13 bases lying between them. Germline loops: CDR1 SGDLS, CDR2 YYNGEE. The CDR3 contains 12 residues. For the CDR3, the DNA is TGTGCCAGCTCAGGAACTGTGGATGAGCAGTTCTTC. Its protein is CASSGTVDEQFF.

This sequence joins TRBV10-3 and TRBJ2-7, with TRBD1 as a possible D gene (6 bases). Deletions cut 6 bases from V and 1 base from J, with 13 bases between. CDR3 length: 14 residues. Per germline, CDR1 ENHRY and CDR2 SYGVKD. CDR3: CAIRQTGSSYEQYF. CDR3 DNA: TGTGCCATCAGGCAGACAGGATCTTCCTACGAGCAGTACTTC.

This chain links TRBV5-1 with TRBJ2-2, with D perhaps matching TRBD1 (6 bases). Per germline, CDR1 SGHRS and CDR2 YFSETQ. The CDR3 has 14 residues. Trimming removed 4 bases from V and 6 bases from J, with 13 bases in between. Written as DNA, the CDR3 is TGCGCCAGCAGCCGGGACACATCTGCCGGGGAGCTGTTTTTT. The encoded protein is CASSRDTSAGELFF. The full variable domain, rest sourced from reference TRBV5-1 and TRBJ2-2, is KAGVTQTPRYLIKTRGQQVTLSCSPISGHRSVSWYQQTPGQGLQFLFEYFSETQRNKGNFPGRFSGRQFSNSRSEMNVSTLELGDSALYLCASSRDTSAGELFFGEGSRLTVL.

The chain links TRBV7-2 to TRBJ1-4; TRBD1 aligns across 10 bases. V trimming: 5 bases; J trimming: 0 bases; junction bases outside the gene matches: 3. The CDR3 is 16 residues long. The germline CDR1 and CDR2 sequences are SGHTA and FQGNSA. DNA for the CDR3: TGTGCCAGCAGCCGGGACAGGGGAGCAACTAATGAAAAACTGTTTTTT. Protein: CASSRDRGATNEKLFF.

The chain couples TRBV5-5 to TRBJ2-7; a weak D match, TRBD1 (5 bases). This CDR3 has 14 residues. Germline lookup yields CDR1 SGHKS and CDR2 YYEKEE (reference sequence). Trimming stripped 5 bases from V and 0 bases from J, with 12 bases between. The CDR3 loop reads CASRTTENSYEQYF. Here the CDR3 DNA reads TGTGCCAGCAGAACGACAGAGAACTCCTACGAGCAGTACTTC. Combining the CDR3 with reference TRBV5-5 and TRBJ2-7 gives the whole variable domain DAGVTQSPTHLIKTRGQQVTLRCSPISGHKSVSWYQQVLGQGPQFIFQYYEKEERGRGNFPDRFSARQFPNYSSELNVNALLLGDSALYLCASRTTENSYEQYFGPGTRLTVT.

The chain is built from TRBV5-1 and TRBJ2-5; TRBD2 is a possible D gene (5 bases). Germline loops: CDR1 SGHRS, CDR2 YFSETQ. V was pared by 5 bases and J by 5 bases, with 10 bases between. The CDR3 has 12 amino acids. The CDR3 bases are TGCGCCAGCAGGGCCGGGGTCGAGACCCAGTACTTC. It codes for CASRAGVETQYF.

This clone was observed once. The rearrangement uses TRBV25-1 and TRBJ2-7; 9 nucleotides agree with TRBD1. Trimming took 3 bases from V and 0 from J; bases not matched to a gene: 3. Germline assignment: CDR1 MGHDK and CDR2 SYGVNS. The CDR3 contains 15 residues. The CDR3 is CASSDPGQGSYEQYF. The CDR3 DNA reads as TGTGCCAGCAGTGATCCGGGACAGGGCTCCTACGAGCAGTACTTC.

The genes are TRBV9 and TRBJ2-7; TRBD2 is a possible D gene (5 bases). Trimming left V 4 bases short and J 0 bases short, with 14 bases between. The CDR3 runs 15 residues. Per germline, CDR1 SGDLS and CDR2 YYNGEE. The CDR3 protein is CASSLTSGNSYEQYF. CDR3 coding DNA: TGTGCCAGCAGCCTGACGTCGGGGAACTCCTACGAGCAGTACTTC.

The genes are TRBV18 and TRBJ1-1; a weak D match, TRBD1 (5 bases). Trimming stripped 6 bases from V and 3 bases from J, with 11 bases between. The CDR3 loop spans 13 amino acids. CDR1 is KGHSH and CDR2 is LQKENI in the germline V gene. The CDR3 sequence: CASSQTDDTEAFF. DNA for the CDR3: TGTGCCAGCTCGCAGACAGACGACACTGAAGCTTTCTTT. The variable domain in full, completed from reference TRBV18 and TRBJ1-1, reads NAGVMQNPRHLVRRRGQEARLRCSPMKGHSHVYWYRQLPEEGLKFMVYLQKENIIDESGMPKERFSAEFPKEGPSILRIQQVVRGDSAAYFCASSQTDDTEAFFGQGTRLTVV.

The V call is TRBV4-1, the J call TRBJ2-5; D may be TRBD2 (7 bases). CDR3 length equals 15 residues. Trimming removed 1 base at V and 4 bases at J, with 13 bases between. Germline V gene lookup returns CDR1 MGHRA and CDR2 YSYEKL. In DNA form, the CDR3 reads TGCGCCAGCAGCCAAGGGGGAGGGGGGGCAGAGACCCAGTACTTC. Protein sequence: CASSQGGGGAETQYF.

This clone was detected once. V and J are TRBV5-1 and TRBJ2-7, with 7 bases fitting TRBD1. After removal of 4 bases from V and 5 bases from J, the junction contained 3 bases not matched to a gene. Looked up from germline, CDR1 is SGHRS and CDR2 is YFSETQ. The CDR3 length is 12 residues. Here the CDR3 DNA reads TGCGCCAGCAGCCCTGACAGGGACGAGCAGTACTTC. Translated, it gives CASSPDRDEQYF.

This clone showed up just once. The chain couples TRBV6-6 to TRBJ1-2; D is undetermined. The CDR3 consists of 13 residues. Looked up from germline, CDR1 is MNHNY and CDR2 is SVGAGI (reference sequence). The V end lost 6 bases, the J end lost 3 bases, and 11 bases lay between the germline ends. CDR3 nucleotide sequence: TGTGCCAGCAGCGGGAATTCGGACTATGGCTACACCTTC. It is translated as CASSGNSDYGYTF.

V and J are TRBV5-1 and TRBJ1-2; a weak D match, TRBD1 (6 bases). The CDR3 totals 15 residues. Germline V gene data show CDR1 as SGHRS and CDR2 as YFSETQ. V was clipped by 0 bases and J by 5 bases, with 14 bases between them. The chain's CDR3 is CASSLDRRGPYGYTF. The DNA for the CDR3 is TGCGCCAGCAGCTTGGACCGCAGGGGACCATATGGCTACACCTTC.

This clone has only one observation. The genes are TRBV13 and TRBJ2-4; perhaps TRBD1 as D (6 bases). Trimming pared 3 bases from V and 6 bases from J, leaving 15 bases between. Germline CDR1 and CDR2: PRHDT and FYEKMQ (reference sequence). The CDR3 runs to 15 residues. The CDR3 sequence is CASSLRRGMGNIQYF. CDR3 coding DNA: TGTGCCAGCAGCTTGCGCAGGGGAATGGGAAACATTCAGTACTTC. Looking up the rest from reference TRBV13 and TRBJ2-4 gives the full variable domain: AAGVIQSPRHLIKEKRETATLKCYPIPRHDTVYWYQQGPGQDPQFLISFYEKMQSDKGSIPDRFSAQQFSDYHSELNMSSLELGDSALYFCASSLRRGMGNIQYFGAGTRLSVL.

This clone is deemed medium-sized. The V and J genes are TRBV5-1 and TRBJ2-1, with a possible D match to TRBD2 (6 bases). Per germline, CDR1 SGHRS and CDR2 YFSETQ. This CDR3 spans 14 amino acids. The V end was cut by 3 bases, the J end by 4 bases, with 11 bases between. The CDR3 is CASSSSGAYNEQFF. CDR3 DNA sequence: TGCGCCAGCAGCTCCTCGGGAGCGTACAATGAGCAGTTCTTC.

The chain recombines TRBV5-4 with TRBJ2-2, with 10 bases that match TRBD1. V was clipped by 4 bases and J by 3 bases; unmatched bases: 6. The CDR3 runs to 16 residues. Germline V gene data show CDR1 as SGHNT and CDR2 as YYREEE (reference sequence). CDR3 sequence: CASSRQGAWDTGELFF. The CDR3, as DNA: TGTGCCAGCAGCAGACAGGGGGCATGGGACACCGGGGAGCTGTTTTTT.

This CDR3 is CASSGRARQGQETQYF. CDR3 in DNA: TGTGCCAGCAGCGGTCGGGCGAGACAGGGGCAAGAGACCCAGTACTTC. This chain uses TRBV5-4 with TRBJ2-5, with TRBD1 matching 8 bases. From germline, CDR1 is SGHNT and CDR2 YYREEE (reference sequence). V lost 4 bases to trimming and J lost 2 bases; unmatched junction nucleotides: 10. The CDR3 sequence is 16 residues long.

This chain connects TRBV7-9 to TRBJ2-7, with 7 bases identical to TRBD1. Germline V gene lookup returns CDR1 SEHNR and CDR2 FQNEAQ (reference sequence). The junction had 3 bases not matched to a gene; V was cut back by 1 base and J by 6 bases. CDR3 size: 13 residues. The DNA of the CDR3 is TGTGCCAGCAGCTTAGGGACAGGTCGCGAGCAGTACTTC. It is translated as CASSLGTGREQYF. Together with reference TRBV7-9 and TRBJ2-7, the CDR3 gives the full variable domain: DTGVSQNPRHKITKRGQNVTFRCDPISEHNRLYWYRQTLGQGPEFLTYFQNEAQLEKSRLLSDRFSAERPKGSFSTLEIQRTEQGDSAMYLCASSLGTGREQYFGPGTRLTVT.

The V call is TRBV4-3, the J call TRBJ1-1; TRBD1 matches at 7 bases. This CDR3 spans 15 amino acids. V lost 1 base, J lost 1 base, and 3 bases stayed unmatched. Germline CDR1 is LGHNA and CDR2 is YSLEER. CDR3 sequence (DNA): TGCGCCAGCAGCCAAGCCTGGGACAGGAACACTGAAGCTTTCTTT. Protein sequence: CASSQAWDRNTEAFF.

The sample holds a few counts of this clone. The chain recombines TRBV28 with TRBJ1-4, with a possible D match to TRBD1 (6 bases). V shed 6 bases and J shed 8 bases, with 16 bases lying between them. CDR1 and CDR2 (germline): MDHEN, SYDVKM. The CDR3 is 14 residues long. CDR3 DNA sequence: TGTGCCAGCAGAATTGGGGGCGCAGACGAAAAACTGTTTTTT. Its protein is CASRIGGADEKLFF.

The V gene is TRBV2, the J gene TRBJ2-3, with D hard to call. V lost 7 bases, J lost 11 bases, and 16 bases lay in between. The CDR3 runs to 12 residues. Germline V CDR1 and CDR2: SNHLY, FYNNEI. The CDR3 region has the DNA TGTGCCAGCAATTCCGCCGGGTCAAGGCAGTATTTT. It specifies CASNSAGSRQYF.

The chain uses TRBV2 and TRBJ2-3; D call uncertain. Trimming stripped 5 bases from V and 0 bases from J, with 6 bases between. The germline gives CDR1 SNHLY, CDR2 FYNNEI. The CDR3 length is 13 residues. The CDR3 sequence is CASSQTSTDTQYF. The CDR3 region has the DNA TGTGCCAGCAGTCAAACTAGCACAGATACGCAGTATTTT.

The CDR3 loop is CASSQEVPSGGAGRTGELFF. For the CDR3, the DNA is TGCGCCAGCAGCCAAGAGGTCCCTAGCGGGGGGGCCGGTCGCACCGGGGAGCTGTTTTTT. The V gene is TRBV4-3, the J gene TRBJ2-2, with 12 bases that match TRBD2. J was trimmed by 4 bases and V by 0 bases; bases with no gene match: 12. Germline CDR1 LGHNA, CDR2 YSLEER. CDR3 length equals 20 residues.

This chain uses TRBV2 with TRBJ2-2; 9 bases match TRBD2. This CDR3 comprises 15 residues. V lost 1 base to trimming and J lost 5 bases; unmatched junction nucleotides: 2. CDR1 and CDR2 from the germline V gene are SNHLY and FYNNEI. CDR3 DNA: TGTGCCAGCAGTGAAGGGCTAGCGGGAACCGGGGAGCTGTTTTTT. Translation: CASSEGLAGTGELFF. Drawing the rest from reference TRBV2 and TRBJ2-2, the complete variable domain is EPEVTQTPSHQVTQMGQEVILRCVPISNHLYFYWYRQILGQKVEFLVSFYNNEISEKSEIFDDQFSVERPDGSNFTLKIRSTKLEDSAMYFCASSEGLAGTGELFFGEGSRLTVL.

The rearrangement links TRBV7-2 to TRBJ2-7; TRBD1 might be the D (5 bases). The germline gives CDR1 SGHTA, CDR2 FQGNSA. Trimming left V 2 bases short and J 5 bases short, with 10 bases between. The CDR3 length is 13 residues. CDR3 loop: CASSLRGSDEQYF. CDR3 bases: TGTGCCAGCAGCTTAAGGGGATCGGACGAGCAGTACTTC.

The CDR3: CAWSPGQAYGYTF. The CDR3 coding sequence is TGTGCCTGGAGTCCGGGACAGGCCTATGGCTACACCTTC. The gene calls are TRBV30 and TRBJ1-2; TRBD1 matches 8 bases. With 2 bases clipped from V and 4 bases from J, the junction kept 3 bases outside the gene matches. CDR3 size: 13 residues. Per germline, CDR1 GTSNPN and CDR2 SVGIG (reference sequence).